These 28 T cell receptor beta chains came from one sample sequenced in a study of memory CD8 T cells in hepatitis C reinfection. Time point denoted: pre-reinfection, 55 to 20 weeks before reinfection detection. The sorted cells went straight to TCR sequencing with no prior in vitro expansion. Using immunoSEQ multiplex PCR, the repertoire was profiled, and TCRdb retains in-frame clones only, with some absent. The table includes more than 45,000 clones, over 85% detected once. Material for sequencing was naive CD8+ T cells sorted from blood. These receptors were obtained from a young man with hepatitis C virus infection.

This chain links TRBV29-1 with TRBJ2-5; 10 nucleotides agree with TRBD1. J was trimmed by 5 bases and V by 8 bases; bases with no gene match: 5. Germline CDR1 SQVTM, CDR2 ANQGSEA. The CDR3 spans 12 residues. The CDR3 DNA follows: TGCAGCACCCGACAGGGGGCTGAGACCCAGTACTTC. Its translation: CSTRQGAETQYF.

The V call is TRBV7-9, the J call TRBJ2-1; 7 bases are a match to TRBD2. Germline-derived CDR1 and CDR2 are SEHNR and FQNEAQ (reference sequence). The CDR3 is made up of 16 amino acids. Trimming took 2 bases from V and 2 from J; bases not matched to a gene: 6. The CDR3, as DNA: TGTGCCAGCAGCTTATCAGGGCGGGGGACCTACAATGAGCAGTTCTTC. Its protein product is CASSLSGRGTYNEQFF.

This chain joins TRBV2 and TRBJ1-5, with D perhaps matching TRBD1 (6 bases). The V end was cut by 2 bases, the J end by 0 bases, with 14 bases between. There are 17 residues in the CDR3. In germline, CDR1 is SNHLY, CDR2 FYNNEI. In DNA, the CDR3 is TGTGCCAGCAGTGAATATAGGACAGTCTATAGCAATCAGCCCCAGCATTTT. Translating it yields CASSEYRTVYSNQPQHF.

The chain links TRBV6-5 to TRBJ1-1; D is undetermined. This CDR3 has 14 residues. Deletions cut 2 bases from V and 5 bases from J, with 12 bases between. Germline CDR1 reads MNHEY; CDR2 reads SVGAGI. CDR3 sequence reads: CASSYGYRGTEAFF. The CDR3 DNA reads TGTGCCAGCAGTTACGGGTATCGGGGAACTGAAGCTTTCTTT.

This clone was recorded only once. The CDR3 coding sequence is TGCGCCAGCAGCCAAGTGGGATCAGCGGGGAACACTGAAGCTTTCTTT. This sequence encodes CASSQVGSAGNTEAFF. The V gene is TRBV4-1, the J gene TRBJ1-1; D call uncertain. Per the germline V gene, CDR1 is MGHRA and CDR2 is YSYEKL. The CDR3 runs to 16 residues. V was cut by 1 base and J by 1 base, with 13 bases left in between.

This chain connects TRBV10-2 to TRBJ2-1, with a possible D match to TRBD1 (6 bases). Germline V gene data show CDR1 as WSHSY and CDR2 as SAAADI. V lost 6 bases, J lost 8 bases, and 17 bases lay in between. The CDR3 has 14 residues. CDR3 DNA sequence: TGCGCCAGCAGCCCATTACAGGGTCCGCATGAGCAGTTCTTC. Translation: CASSPLQGPHEQFF.

The chain is built from TRBV4-1 and TRBJ2-1; maybe TRBD2 (5 bases). Trimming took 4 bases from V and 1 from J, leaving 8 bases between them. This CDR3 has 14 residues. CDR1 is MGHRA, CDR2 YSYEKL, per germline. This chain's CDR3 is CASSLGGSYNEQFF. CDR3 coding DNA: TGCGCCAGCAGCCTAGGAGGTTCCTACAATGAGCAGTTCTTC.

This chain uses TRBV6-1 with TRBJ2-1, with D tentatively TRBD1 (6 bases). The CDR3 consists of 13 residues. The germline V gene encodes CDR1 MNHNS and CDR2 SASEGT. Trimming removed 7 bases at V and 8 bases at J, with 15 bases between. DNA for the CDR3: TGTGCCAGCAATACAGGGCCCGTACATGAGCAGTTCTTC. It translates to CASNTGPVHEQFF.

The chain employs TRBV27 and TRBJ2-2; 9 bases line up with TRBD2. The ends lost 8 bases at V and 4 bases at J; junction bases unmatched: 5. The CDR3 contains 14 residues. Germline lookup yields CDR1 MNHEY and CDR2 SMNVEV (reference sequence). The chain's CDR3 is CASASGVGTGELFF. DNA of the CDR3: TGTGCCAGCGCTAGCGGGGTTGGCACCGGGGAGCTGTTTTTT.

The V gene is TRBV7-2, the J gene TRBJ2-1; D not resolved. The CDR3 loop spans 14 amino acids. Germline loops: CDR1 SGHTA, CDR2 FQGNSA. V lost 1 base and J 6 bases, leaving 10 bases between the germline ends. This CDR3 reads CASSLGGFANEQFF. The CDR3 nucleotides read TGTGCCAGCAGCTTAGGCGGATTCGCCAATGAGCAGTTCTTC.

The gene calls are TRBV10-2 and TRBJ2-1; the match to TRBD2 covers 9 bases. There are 15 residues in the CDR3. V lost 6 bases and J lost 1; bases outside the gene matches: 4. The germline gives CDR1 WSHSY, CDR2 SAAADI. The CDR3 here is CASRPSGGSYNEQFF. The CDR3 DNA reads as TGCGCCAGCAGACCAAGCGGGGGGTCCTACAATGAGCAGTTCTTC.

J is TRBJ2-1 and V is TRBV10-3; 8 nucleotides align to TRBD1. In germline, CDR1 is ENHRY, CDR2 SYGVKD. The CDR3 runs 12 residues. The J segment lost 6 bases and the V segment lost 8 bases, leaving 3 bases of the junction unmatched. In DNA, the CDR3 is TGTGCCATCGACAGGGGAGGCAATGAGCAGTTCTTC. Its protein is CAIDRGGNEQFF.

This clone was counted once. The chain employs TRBV9 and TRBJ2-7; TRBD1 aligns across 7 bases. The germline CDR1 and CDR2 sequences are SGDLS and YYNGEE. V lost 0 bases, J lost 3 bases, and 3 bases stayed unmatched. This CDR3 is 14 amino acids long. The chain's CDR3 is CASSVAAGGYEQYF. In DNA form, the CDR3 reads TGTGCCAGCAGCGTAGCGGCAGGGGGCTACGAGCAGTACTTC.

The chain couples TRBV11-2 to TRBJ1-3; D gene unclear. The CDR3 is 12 amino acids. Per germline, CDR1 SGHAT and CDR2 FQNNGV. V was trimmed by 5 bases and J by 4 bases, leaving 6 bases between them. DNA for the CDR3: TGTGCCAGCAGCCCGGAGGGAAACACCATATATTTT. Translation: CASSPEGNTIYF.

This clone was detected only once. The chain has TRBV30 and TRBJ1-5; D may be TRBD1 (5 bases). The CDR3 runs 14 residues. The V end was cut by 0 bases, the J end by 6 bases, with 12 bases between. The germline CDR1 and CDR2 sequences are GTSNPN and SVGIG (reference sequence). CDR3 nucleotides: TGTGCCTGGAGTGTCGGGGGGTCGGGTCAGCCCCAGCATTTT. It codes for CAWSVGGSGQPQHF.

The chain uses TRBV28 and TRBJ2-2, with TRBD1 matching over 10 bases. This CDR3 region has 19 residues. The trim removed 6 bases at V and 1 base at J, leaving 14 bases unmatched. The germline V gene has CDR1 MDHEN and CDR2 SYDVKM. CDR3 DNA sequence: TGTGCCAGCAGCCCCGTGGGTTTGACAGGGGGCAAGAACACCGGGGAGCTGTTTTTT. It yields the protein CASSPVGLTGGKNTGELFF.

This rearrangement joins TRBV19 to TRBJ2-1; the D is unclear. V lost 5 bases and J lost 6, with 14 bases in between. The germline V gene has CDR1 LNHDA and CDR2 SQIVND (reference sequence). This CDR3 has 14 amino acids. Here the CDR3 DNA reads TGTGCCAGTAGTCCCTTTAGCCCCCCCAATGAGCAGTTCTTC. It is translated as CASSPFSPPNEQFF.

The V call is TRBV2, the J call TRBJ1-2, with D unresolved. The CDR3 extends over 14 amino acids. Germline assignment: CDR1 SNHLY and CDR2 FYNNEI. The V and J ends lost 3 bases and 2 bases respectively, with 10 bases between them. The CDR3 loop is CASSEIVENYGYTF. DNA for the CDR3: TGTGCCAGCAGTGAGATAGTGGAGAACTATGGCTACACCTTC.

The rearrangement uses TRBV7-9 and TRBJ2-1; perhaps TRBD2 as D (5 bases). The V and J ends lost 1 base and 12 bases respectively, with 13 bases between them. The V gene's germline CDR1 is SEHNR and CDR2 FQNEAQ (reference sequence). This CDR3 contains 13 residues. The DNA of the CDR3 is TGTGCCAGCAGCTTAGTCATCGGGGATGGGCAGTTCTTC. Translating gives CASSLVIGDGQFF.

This clone was seen only once. The genes are TRBV28 and TRBJ1-4, with D tentatively TRBD1 (5 bases). This CDR3 spans 15 amino acids. V gave up 3 bases and J gave up 7 bases, with 15 bases separating them. Per germline, CDR1 MDHEN and CDR2 SYDVKM. The CDR3 is CASSFRVGGSEKLFF. The CDR3 DNA reads TGTGCCAGCAGTTTTAGGGTGGGGGGAAGTGAAAAACTGTTTTTT. Full variable domain (missing parts from reference TRBV28 and TRBJ1-4): DVKVTQSSRYLVKRTGEKVFLECVQDMDHENMFWYRQDPGLGLRLIYFSYDVKMKEKGDIPEGYSVSREKKERFSLILESASTNQTSMYLCASSFRVGGSEKLFFGSGTQLSVL.

The chain uses TRBV7-8 and TRBJ2-1; D is possibly TRBD2 (6 bases). V lost 4 bases and J lost 8, with 18 bases in between. The CDR3 spans 15 residues. Germline-derived CDR1 and CDR2 are SGHVS and FQNEAQ. CDR3 nucleotide sequence: TGTGCCAGCAGCTGGAGGGGCAGACGGCACGATGAGCAGTTCTTC. This sequence encodes CASSWRGRRHDEQFF.

The chain carries TRBV19 and TRBJ2-1; the match to TRBD1 covers 12 bases. The CDR3 sequence is 14 residues long. The junction had 3 bases not matched to a gene; V was cut back by 3 bases and J by 9 bases. CDR1 and CDR2 from the germline V gene are LNHDA and SQIVND (reference sequence). CDR3 protein: CASSMGQGAGEQFF. CDR3 bases: TGTGCCAGTAGTATGGGACAGGGGGCAGGTGAGCAGTTCTTC.

This chain joins TRBV11-2 and TRBJ2-2, with 12 bases that match TRBD2. This CDR3 is 15 amino acids long. V lost 5 bases, J lost 6 bases, and 4 bases stayed unmatched. Germline V gene lookup returns CDR1 SGHAT and CDR2 FQNNGV. CDR3 sequence reads: CASSGGTSGPGELFF. The CDR3 region has the DNA TGTGCCAGCAGCGGAGGGACTAGCGGGCCCGGGGAGCTGTTTTTT.

The chain links TRBV10-2 to TRBJ2-7, with D uncertain. From germline, CDR1 is WSHSY and CDR2 SAAADI. This CDR3 has 13 residues. With 5 bases removed from V and 4 bases from J, the gap between germline ends came to 12 bases. The CDR3 loop reads CASSSGSIYEQYF. CDR3 DNA sequence: TGCGCCAGCAGTTCCGGGTCCATTTACGAGCAGTACTTC.

This clone was observed a few times. The V call is TRBV5-6, the J call TRBJ1-2; weak D call: TRBD1 (6 bases). The CDR3 has 14 residues. Trimming removed 6 bases from V and 3 bases from J, with 15 bases in between. Germline V gives CDR1 SGHDT, CDR2 YYEEEE. CDR3 residues: CASNTQGWDYGYTF. CDR3 nucleotides: TGTGCCAGCAACACACAGGGATGGGACTATGGCTACACCTTC. Drawing the rest from reference TRBV5-6 and TRBJ1-2, the complete variable domain is DAGVTQSPTHLIKTRGQQVTLRCSPKSGHDTVSWYQQALGQGPQFIFQYYEEEERQRGNFPDRFSGHQFPNYSSELNVNALLLGDSALYLCASNTQGWDYGYTFGSGTRLTVV.

The chain joins TRBV29-1 to TRBJ2-1; D tentatively reads TRBD1 or TRBD2 (7 bases each). Germline CDR1 SQVTM, CDR2 ANQGSEA. The CDR3 runs to 18 residues. The V gene lost 7 bases and the J gene lost 0 bases, with 25 bases spanning the gap. The CDR3 loop is CSAEGAVAGKSSYNEQFF. The CDR3 DNA follows: TGCAGCGCTGAGGGGGCCGTAGCGGGTAAAAGCTCCTACAATGAGCAGTTCTTC.

This chain links TRBV19 with TRBJ2-3; possible D gene TRBD2, 5 bases. Deletions cut 6 bases from V and 5 bases from J, with 9 bases between. Germline CDR1 reads LNHDA; CDR2 reads SQIVND (reference sequence). This CDR3 is 12 amino acids long. DNA of the CDR3: TGTGCCAGTAGGGACTCTATAGATACGCAGTATTTT. Its protein is CASRDSIDTQYF.

This clone appeared once. This chain links TRBV28 with TRBJ2-5, with TRBD1 identical over 9 bases. CDR3 size: 15 residues. Germline trimming cut 7 bases from V and 5 bases from J; bases unmatched to any gene: 11. Per germline, CDR1 MDHEN and CDR2 SYDVKM. The CDR3 DNA reads as TGTGCCAGCACCCCCCGGACAGGGGCGTGGGAGACCCAGTACTTC. Translation: CASTPRTGAWETQYF.